What follows are 25 T cell receptor beta chains derived from one specimen sequenced in a study of spatial heterogeneity in lung cancer. Whole-study findings and limits: Counts of expanded alpha and beta TCRs within tumors tracked the tumor nonsynonymous mutation count.

TCRdb used MiXCR to reprocess the 5' RACE reads, holding one entry per CDR3 protein. The table has 9,500 to 12,000 distinct CDR3 sequences, approximately 8% seen once; the top ten hold roughly 22%. Their specific antigens are unknown. Time point indicated: sample taken at primary tumor resection. This specimen consisted of lung tumor tissue, obtained at surgery. These receptors came from a female donor with early-stage non-small cell lung cancer.

Sample share makes this clonotype medium-sized. Since it is a stray read in a library aimed at alpha chains, this beta chain has a size that is not meaningful. This chain joins TRBV20-1 and TRBJ2-1, with D perhaps being TRBD1 or TRBD2 (5 bases each). The CDR3 covers 15 residues. Germline lookup yields CDR1 DFQATT and CDR2 SNEGSKA (reference sequence). V gave up 0 bases and J gave up 2 bases, with 11 bases separating them. CDR3 in amino acids: CSARDGTAAYNEQFF. Here the CDR3 DNA reads TGCAGTGCTAGAGATGGGACGGCAGCCTACAATGAGCAGTTCTTC.

This clonotype was picked up many times. For a library built for alpha chains, this beta chain is a stray read; little rests on its size. The CDR3 sequence is CASSQGAGNTEAFF. Written as DNA, the CDR3 is TGTGCCAGCAGCCAAGGTGCAGGGAACACTGAAGCTTTCTTT. The chain uses TRBV3-1 and TRBJ1-1, with D hard to call. Germline V gene data show CDR1 as LGHDT and CDR2 as YNNKEL (reference sequence). This CDR3 has 14 residues. Trimming left V 1 base short and J 1 base short, with 7 bases between.

This clonotype was counted many times. With the library built for alpha chains, this beta chain is off target and its frequency is not meaningful. V is TRBV9 and J is TRBJ2-3; no clear D gene. The CDR3 consists of 15 residues. V lost 3 bases to trimming and J lost 1 base, with 12 bases between them. The germline CDR1 and CDR2 sequences are SGDLS and YYNGEE. CDR3 loop: CASSETDGGTDTQYF. For the CDR3, the DNA is TGTGCCAGCAGCGAGACGGACGGTGGCACAGATACGCAGTATTTT.

This clonotype is deemed medium-sized. A library made for alpha chains picked up this beta chain off target, so its size means little. The V and J genes are TRBV28 and TRBJ1-1; D gene ambiguous. There are 14 residues in the CDR3. Per germline, CDR1 MDHEN and CDR2 SYDVKM. Trimming cost V 0 bases and J 1 base, with 6 bases left between them. CDR3 region: CASSLWGRNTEAFF. The CDR3 DNA reads TGTGCCAGCAGTTTATGGGGCAGGAACACTGAAGCTTTCTTT.

In its sample, this clonotype is medium-sized. For a library built for alpha chains, this beta chain is a stray read; little rests on its size. The chain recombines TRBV29-1 with TRBJ2-3; D might be TRBD1 (5 bases). The CDR3 spans 10 residues. The germline CDR1 and CDR2 sequences are SQVTM and ANQGSEA. For the CDR3, the DNA is TGCAGAGCAGGGACAGATACGCAGTATTTT. Its protein product is CRAGTDTQYF.

This clonotype was seen many times. This beta chain lies outside the target of a library built for alpha chains; its clone size means little. The rearrangement links TRBV7-8 to TRBJ2-5; TRBD1 matches 11 bases. The CDR3 contains 15 residues. Germline V lookup: CDR1 SGHVS, CDR2 FQNEAQ. The ends lost 5 bases at V and 2 bases at J; junction bases unmatched: 4. The CDR3 DNA is TGTGCCAGCAGCCGGACAGGGGGCCCTCAAGAGACCCAGTACTTC. This translates into CASSRTGGPQETQYF.

This clonotype was seen more than once but under ten times. This beta chain is an off-target read within a library intended for alpha chains, so its frequency means little. The chain joins TRBV9 to TRBJ2-5; possible D gene TRBD2, 7 bases. Germline V gene lookup returns CDR1 SGDLS and CDR2 YYNGEE. Trimming took 4 bases from V and 3 from J, leaving 19 bases between them. CDR3 length: 16 amino acids. For the CDR3, the DNA is TGTGCCAGCAGCCCCTCGCCGGGGGGCGCCGAAGAGACCCAGTACTTC. It encodes CASSPSPGGAEETQYF.

Regarding this clonotype: The size of this beta chain means little, since it is a stray read in a library made for alpha chains. The chain joins TRBV20-1 to TRBJ2-7; D is perhaps TRBD1 or TRBD2 (5 bases each). Between the trimmed V and J ends, which lost 6 bases and 3 bases, there was a span of 12 bases. The V gene's germline CDR1 is DFQATT and CDR2 SNEGSKA (reference sequence). The CDR3 runs to 12 residues. CDR3 amino acids: CSAEGIGYEQYF. In nucleotides, the CDR3 is TGCAGTGCAGAGGGGATCGGCTACGAGCAGTACTTC.

This clonotype was detected ten times or more. A library made for alpha chains picked up this beta chain off target, so its size means little. The chain combines TRBV7-2 with TRBJ2-3; no firm D call. V was pared by 3 bases and J by 2 bases, with 6 bases between. Germline V gene lookup returns CDR1 SGHTA and CDR2 FQGNSA. This CDR3 region has 13 residues. DNA for the CDR3: TGTGCCAGCAGCTTGGCCTACACAGATACGCAGTATTTT. This codes for CASSLAYTDTQYF.

This clonotype showed up many times. For a library built for alpha chains, this beta chain is a stray read; little rests on its size. V gene TRBV7-9 combines with J gene TRBJ1-6, with TRBD1 matching 8 bases. Germline CDR1 reads SEHNR; CDR2 reads FQNEAQ (reference sequence). V lost 5 bases, J lost 9 bases, and 6 bases stayed unmatched. CDR3 size: 14 residues. The CDR3 region is CASSRGQGGSPLHF. For the CDR3, the DNA is TGTGCCAGCAGCCGCGGACAGGGAGGTTCACCCCTCCACTTT.

This clonotype came up a few times. A read error may explain this, as a much larger clone is one base away. In a library made to pick up alpha chains, this beta chain is a stray read with a size that means little. This chain links TRBV28 with TRBJ2-5; 9 bases align to TRBD2. The CDR3 has 15 residues. Germline CDR1 is MDHEN and CDR2 is SYDVKM. This chain's CDR3 is CVSTSLASGEKTQYF. In nucleotides, the CDR3 is TGTGTCAGCACCTCTCTAGCTAGCGGGGAGAAGACCCAGTACTTC.

This clonotype was counted at least ten times. Since it is a stray read in a library aimed at alpha chains, this beta chain has a size that is not meaningful. This chain uses TRBV6-6 with TRBJ1-2; possible D gene TRBD1, 5 bases. Germline loops: CDR1 MNHNY, CDR2 SVGAGI (reference sequence). Trimming left V 7 bases short and J 2 bases short, with 8 bases between. The CDR3 loop spans 12 amino acids. This chain's CDR3 is CASKGPNYGYTF. In nucleotides, the CDR3 is TGTGCCAGCAAGGGGCCAAACTATGGCTACACCTTC.

This clonotype came up many times. The library was built for alpha chains, so this beta chain is an off-target read and its size means little. V usage is TRBV12-3 or TRBV12-4 and J usage is TRBJ2-7, with D possibly being TRBD1 (6 bases). The CDR3 extends over 13 amino acids. Trimming cost V 6 bases and J 3 bases, with 12 bases left between them. The CDR3, as DNA: TGTGCCAGCAGCAAACAGGGTAACTACGAGCAGTACTTC. Its protein is CASSKQGNYEQYF.

A word on this clonotype: Being one base from a much bigger clone, this may be a read error. This beta chain is off target for a library built for alpha chains, so its abundance means little. The chain recombines TRBV12-3 or TRBV12-4 with TRBJ1-5; D is unresolved. CDR3 length: 13 amino acids. This CDR3 is CTSNLGGNQPQHF. The CDR3, as DNA: TGTACCAGCAACCTTGGGGGCAATCAGCCCCAGCATTTT.

Many counts were recorded for this clonotype. Little can be read into the size of this beta chain, an off-target read in a library designed for alpha chains. CDR3 amino acids: CASSLNDNSPLHF. CDR3 coding DNA: TGTGCCAGCAGTTTGAATGACAATTCACCCCTCCACTTT. The chain joins TRBV12-3 or TRBV12-4 to TRBJ1-6; no clear D. The CDR3 totals 13 residues. V was shortened by 3 bases and J by 7 bases, with 7 bases between the two germline ends.

This clonotype was recorded many times. Found in a library prepared for alpha chains, this beta chain is an off-target read, and its abundance has little meaning. V gene TRBV20-1 combines with J gene TRBJ2-1; D might be TRBD2 (5 bases). V was trimmed by 8 bases and J by 5 bases, leaving 13 bases between them. Germline assignment: CDR1 DFQATT and CDR2 SNEGSKA (reference sequence). This CDR3 is built from 12 residues. The CDR3 DNA reads as TGCAGTCGCCTAACGGGGAACAATGAGCAGTTCTTC. This codes for CSRLTGNNEQFF.

This clonotype occurred many times. With the library built for alpha chains, this beta chain is off target and its frequency is not meaningful. The genes are TRBV12-3 or TRBV12-4 and TRBJ2-5; D call uncertain. CDR3 size: 13 residues. Trimming pared 3 bases from V and 5 bases from J, leaving 10 bases between. CDR3 protein: CASSLYLTETQYF. The CDR3 DNA is TGTGCCAGCAGTTTGTATCTCACGGAGACCCAGTACTTC.

This clonotype turned up a few times. Within a library made for alpha chains, this beta chain is off target, and its count is uninformative. For the CDR3, the DNA is TGTGCCAGCAGCACAACAGGGAGGCAAGAAGAAAAACTGTTTTTT. Amino acids: CASSTTGRQEEKLFF. J is TRBJ1-4 and V is TRBV7-2; tentatively, D is TRBD1 (6 bases). The CDR3 loop spans 15 amino acids. Trimming took 5 bases from V and 8 from J, leaving 18 bases between them. Germline V CDR1 and CDR2: SGHTA, FQGNSA.

Turning to this clonotype: A library made for alpha chains picked up this beta chain off target, so its size means little. CDR3 coding DNA: TGCGCCAGCAGCTGGACGGGACAGGGTCAGACCGGGGAGCTGTTTTTT. Its translation: CASSWTGQGQTGELFF. The chain combines TRBV5-1 with TRBJ2-2, with TRBD1 matching 9 bases. The CDR3 runs 16 residues. V was pared by 3 bases and J by 5 bases, with 8 bases of the junction left unmatched. Germline-derived CDR1 and CDR2 are SGHRS and YFSETQ. Variable domain in full (rest from reference TRBV5-1 and TRBJ2-2): KAGVTQTPRYLIKTRGQQVTLSCSPISGHRSVSWYQQTPGQGLQFLFEYFSETQRNKGNFPGRFSGRQFSNSRSEMNVSTLELGDSALYLCASSWTGQGQTGELFFGEGSRLTVL.

A note on this clonotype: A library prepared for alpha chains yielded this beta chain as an off-target read; its size is of little meaning. The chain carries TRBV7-2 and TRBJ2-5, with 8 bases fitting TRBD1. The CDR3 is made up of 13 amino acids. V dropped 8 bases and J dropped 13; count of bases not matched to a gene: 15. Germline V gene lookup returns CDR1 SGHTA and CDR2 FQGNSA. The CDR3 here is CASGDQWTGTGYF. The CDR3 DNA sequence: TGTGCCAGCGGGGACCAATGGACAGGGACGGGGTACTTC.

Concerning this clonotype itself: Found in a library prepared for alpha chains, this beta chain is an off-target read, and its abundance has little meaning. CDR3 bases: TGTGCCATCAGTCGCTTTGGGGAGCAGTACTTC. Translating it yields CAISRFGEQYF. The chain has TRBV10-3 and TRBJ2-7; D call uncertain. Looked up from germline, CDR1 is ENHRY and CDR2 is SYGVKD. Trimming left V 5 bases short and J 7 bases short, with 9 bases between. The CDR3 consists of 11 residues.

This clonotype showed up just a few times. Because the library targeted alpha chains, this beta chain is an off-target read whose size means little. The chain couples TRBV7-9 to TRBJ2-2; possibly TRBD2 for D (5 bases). In germline, CDR1 is SEHNR, CDR2 FQNEAQ (reference sequence). The CDR3 totals 14 residues. V dropped 8 bases and J dropped 6 bases, with 16 bases sitting between them. This CDR3 is CASREAGESGELFF. The CDR3 DNA follows: TGTGCCAGCCGAGAAGCCGGGGAGTCCGGGGAGCTGTTTTTT.

This clonotype was observed once. A library prepared for alpha chains yielded this beta chain as an off-target read; its size is of little meaning. This chain's CDR3 is CASSLGWEREQFF. CDR3 nucleotide sequence: TGTGCCAGCAGTTTAGGTTGGGAGCGTGAGCAGTTCTTC. This chain links TRBV12-3 or TRBV12-4 with TRBJ2-1, with D possibly matching TRBD2 (5 bases). The V end lost 1 base, the J end lost 9 bases, and 10 bases lay between the germline ends. The CDR3 spans 13 residues.

This clonotype was found many times. For a library built for alpha chains, this beta chain is a stray read; little rests on its size. The chain employs TRBV7-2 and TRBJ1-2; TRBD1 is a possible D gene (5 bases). This CDR3 has 14 residues. Per germline, CDR1 SGHTA and CDR2 FQGNSA. V lost 1 base and J lost 5, with 11 bases in between. CDR3 nucleotides: TGTGCCAGCAGCTTAGGGGGCAGGCCTTATGGCTACACCTTC. Protein product: CASSLGGRPYGYTF.

This clonotype was recorded many times. Because the library targeted alpha chains, this beta chain is an off-target read whose size means little. V and J are TRBV25-1 and TRBJ1-4; TRBD1 matches at 10 bases. The junction had 5 bases not matched to a gene; V was cut back by 5 bases and J by 5 bases. The CDR3 runs to 15 residues. The V gene's germline CDR1 is MGHDK and CDR2 SYGVNS. The CDR3 reads CASSWRDRGNEKLFF. The CDR3 nucleotides read TGTGCCAGCAGTTGGAGGGACAGGGGAAATGAAAAACTGTTTTTT.